Reported below is one T cell receptor beta chain. The CDR3 extends over 17 amino acids. CDR1 and CDR2 from the germline V gene are DFQATT and SNEGSKA (reference sequence). The V gene lost 7 bases and the J gene lost 0 bases, with 19 bases spanning the gap. This sample is part of a study of blood T cells in healthy people across ages. Then a second PCR, running roughly 7 to 11 cycles, was carried out with a sample-barcoded 5' primer and a J-beta primer mix. Per sample, CDR3-containing paired-end reads numbered at least 2.5 million. Each CDR3 protein gets one entry after TCRdb re-called the 5' RACE reads with MiXCR. The repertoire consists of over 1,500,000 distinct CDR3 sequences, with about 50% occurring once and the leading ten covering around 2.1%.

The chain links TRBV20-1 to TRBJ1-6; D unresolved. Sequencing was done on a sample of blood. The sequence was collected from a middle-aged woman in good health. CDR3 region: CSGDLAAASSYNSPLHF. In DNA form, the CDR3 reads TGCAGTGGAGATCTAGCGGCGGCGAGCTCCTATAATTCACCCCTCCACTTT.